This T cell receptor (beta chain) derives from a study of shared clonotypes between healthy human individuals (dated by TCRdb to 2019 to 2021). Regarding the research as a whole: The cohort included three men and a couple of women between 18 and 49 years of age. Different laboratories and diverse techniques were used to prepare libraries and sequence TCR repertoires, to increase sequencing depth and limit assay-specific biases. To estimate repertoire size and how much clonotype sharing occurs between individuals, the study deeply sequenced the blood TCR repertoires of roughly 5 healthy adults. Each donor's leukapheresis produced roughly between roughly 0.85 and 9.5 billion PBMCs. For each donor, CD4 naive and CD4 memory were each run on three plates, CD8 naive on two plates, and CD8 memory on one plate. Study-wide findings and limitations: Naive subsets generally had larger estimated clonotype richness than memory subsets did. Incomplete sequencing was indicated by rarefaction of sorted-subset datasets, despite the large sequencing depth. Compared with non-shared clonotypes, the clonotypes found in all four sorted-subset donors had higher generation probabilities. Pairwise subsampling led to the expectation that sequencing depth would affect the degree of clonotype sharing among donors. When a few donors were compared, the shared fraction of clonotypes was roughly 5% for naive CD4, about 4% for naive CD8, 2.3% for memory CD4, and approximately 0.4% for memory CD8. Sampling was limited to blood, and TCR repertoires in tissue likely differ from TCR repertoires in blood. Because the study included only a small number of donors, the genetic and exposure-history diversity represented was limited.

The CDR3 runs 13 residues from the cysteine to the phenylalanine. This entry keeps only the CDR3 DNA: 39 bases, framed from base 1. The germline V gene sets CDR1 to SGHRS and CDR2 to YFSETQ. Cut back by 0 bases and 6 bases, the V and J ends lie 8 bases apart. TCR CDR3 regions were amplified from genomic DNA by multiplex PCR using the deep immunoSEQ assay. Extracted genomic DNA from each cell subset was distributed evenly across all wells of several immunoSEQ 96-well plates, and each plate was treated as a replicate. For sorted subsets, each replicate PCR was loaded with around 200 ng genomic DNA, equivalent to 30,000 or so T cell genomes. Purified libraries were measured with a Qubit 3.0 fluorometer, size-checked on a Bioanalyzer 2100, and measured again with the KAPA Library Quantification kit. Each immunoSEQ 96-well plate was sequenced on its own single-read 150-cycle Illumina NextSeq 550 flow cell. As for the original processing: Because the immunoSEQ output held only junctional sequences and lacked quality scores, the filtering could not match the filtering applied to full-length reads. To assign V/J genes and CDR3, sequences were annotated against IMGT germline references using PyIR, a Python wrapper for IgBLAST v1.9. Any read was removed if the V/J assignment was weak (E-value above 1e-6), the CDR3 was missing, or the read contained stop codons, out-of-frame junctions, or ambiguous translated residues. V3J clonotypes were defined by identical inferred V gene, J gene, and CDR3 amino acid sequence. To compute the percentage overlap between repertoires, the number of shared unique clonotypes was divided by the size of the smaller repertoire. Richness of each repertoire was evaluated using RTK rarefaction, the Chao1 estimator, and Recon v2.1 estimates of unobserved clonotypes. Generation probabilities were computed with OLGA for all TCRbeta clonotypes obtained by the gDNA method from a handful of donors. TCRdb took this table from immuneACCESS and kept in-frame rearrangements with V and J called. Such tables lack part of the clones; where checked against another copy, unresolved V genes explain under half of the gap, and the rest is unexplained. V and J calls and clone size are copied from that table; D and trimming were computed from the DNA. This sample comprises 200,000 to 250,000 clones, approximately 65% of them detected only once. The leading ten clones occupy approximately 10% of the sample.

As for this clone: Its specific antigen is unknown. No clone much larger than this one lies a single base away; base qualities are absent.

Healthy HIV-negative adults with no recently reported acute infections or vaccinations were included as donors. Every donor was a Caucasian adult residing in Nashville, Tennessee, USA. CD4+ T cells were enriched through magnetic negative selection, after which naive cells were positively selected on CD45RA and the remaining negative fraction served as the memory subset. Blood was collected by leukapheresis, and PBMCs were isolated by Ficoll-Histopaque density gradient centrifugation and then cryopreserved in liquid nitrogen vapor phase. Analytical flow cytometry was used to check the purity and quantity of each magnetically sorted T cell population. From each sorted fraction, genomic DNA was isolated and quantified by UV absorbance on a Nanodrop 2000c.

The chain was built from TRBV5-1 and TRBJ2-3; the D region possibly corresponds to TRBD2 (5 bases align). Material: memory CD4+ T cells sorted from blood. The label giving this sample's cell subset or site can be read as: CD45RA-negative fraction. The receptor was derived from a man in his thirties or forties in good health. The CDR3 region: CASSLGGDDTQYF. In nucleotides, the sequence is TGCGCCAGCAGCTTGGGGGGAGACGATACGCAGTATTTT. This CDR3, with the reference TRBV5-1 and TRBJ2-3 proteins standing in past its ends, gives the full variable domain KAGVTQTPRYLIKTRGQQVTLSCSPISGHRSVSWYQQTPGQGLQFLFEYFSETQRNKGNFPGRFSGRQFSNSRSEMNVSTLELGDSALYLCASSLGGDDTQYFGPGTRLTVL.